This T cell receptor (beta chain) derives from a study of blood T cell repertoires in COVID-19. Study in general: The study drew acute and convalescent COVID-19 samples from the United States, Italy and Spain. PBMCs, B-cell-depleted T cells, or T cells provided the cDNA or gDNA that made up the material.

The CDR3 runs to 15 residues. J was trimmed by 2 bases and V by 5 bases; bases with no gene match: 4. The germline gives CDR1 SGHVS, CDR2 FNYEAQ. Authors' processing steps: How many nucleated cells were present was estimated from reference gene primer amplification. The assay was immunoSEQ multiplex PCR, and TCRdb's table has in-frame clones only and misses some. Clonal size and the V and J genes are those of that table, whereas D and trimming came from the DNA. This sample yields some 200,000 clones, of which just over 85% are seen a single time; approximately 5.9% belongs to the top ten. Source material: peripheral blood. The chain recombines TRBV7-6 with TRBJ2-5, with TRBD1 identical over 11 bases. The clonotype comes from a man older than 75 with acute or convalescent COVID-19. The CDR3 is CASSRGTGGQETQYF. The CDR3, as DNA: TGTGCCAGCAGCCGCGGGACAGGGGGTCAAGAGACCCAGTACTTC.